These 5 T cell receptor beta chains share one sample of origin, sequenced in a study of blood T cell repertoires in COVID-19. Generated by immunoSEQ multiplex PCR, the TCRdb table keeps only in-frame clones and is missing some. The sample lists under 200,000 clones, 88% seen once, with approximately 7% in the top ten. The sequenced sample was PBMCs or T cells enriched from blood (not recorded which). The receptors come from a woman aged 45-65 years who had recovered from COVID-19.

The chain recombines TRBV4-3 with TRBJ1-1, with D possibly matching TRBD1 (5 bases). The CDR3 is 15 amino acids. Trimming pared 6 bases from V and 2 bases from J, leaving 16 bases between. Germline V gene lookup returns CDR1 LGHNA and CDR2 YSLEER. CDR3 nucleotides: TGCGCCAGCAGAGTCGAGGAAGGGGCTAACACTGAAGCTTTCTTT. It is translated as CASRVEEGANTEAFF.

V gene TRBV24-1 combines with J gene TRBJ2-2; the match to TRBD1 covers 10 bases. Losses at the gene ends were 3 bases for V and 5 bases for J; bases not matched to a gene: 11. Germline loops: CDR1 KGHDR, CDR2 SFDVKD. The CDR3 covers 18 residues. The CDR3 DNA sequence: TGTGCCACCAGTGATCCCCGACATGACAGGGGGCTGACCGGGGAGCTGTTTTTT. Residues: CATSDPRHDRGLTGELFF.

The chain links TRBV9 to TRBJ1-2, with D tentatively TRBD1 (6 bases). Deletions cut 0 bases from V and 2 bases from J, with 20 bases between. The CDR3 is made up of 18 amino acids. The germline V gene encodes CDR1 SGDLS and CDR2 YYNGEE. The DNA of the CDR3 is TGTGCCAGCAGCGTAGCGGGACCACAGGGTGGGGGAAACTATGGCTACACCTTC. Protein product: CASSVAGPQGGGNYGYTF.

This rearrangement joins TRBV7-3 to TRBJ1-1; D not certain. CDR3 length: 14 residues. CDR1 and CDR2 from the germline V gene are SGHTA and FQGTGA. Between the trimmed V and J ends, which lost 2 bases and 1 base, there was a span of 8 bases. CDR3 residues: CASSLQRANTEAFF. In DNA form, the CDR3 reads TGTGCCAGCAGCTTACAGAGGGCGAACACTGAAGCTTTCTTT.

The rearrangement links TRBV5-4 to TRBJ1-6; D gene ambiguous. Per the germline V gene, CDR1 is SGHNT and CDR2 is YYREEE (reference sequence). The CDR3 covers 13 residues. V was trimmed by 4 bases and J by 10 bases, leaving 12 bases between them. Written as DNA, the CDR3 is TGTGCCAGCAGCCGGCGCGGAAGCTCACCCCTCCACTTT. The encoded protein is CASSRRGSSPLHF.